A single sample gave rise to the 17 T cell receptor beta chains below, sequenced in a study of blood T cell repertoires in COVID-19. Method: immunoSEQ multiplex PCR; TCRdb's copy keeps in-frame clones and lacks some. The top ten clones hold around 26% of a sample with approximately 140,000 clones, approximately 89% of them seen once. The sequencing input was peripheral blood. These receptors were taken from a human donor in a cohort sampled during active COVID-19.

CDR3 sequence (DNA): TGCGCCAGCAGCGACCCGGGGAATGAAGCTTTCTTT. Amino acids: CASSDPGNEAFF. V is TRBV5-1 and J is TRBJ1-1; no clear D gene. CDR1 and CDR2 from the germline V gene are SGHRS and YFSETQ. V lost 4 bases, J lost 7 bases, and 11 bases lay in between. The CDR3 covers 12 residues.

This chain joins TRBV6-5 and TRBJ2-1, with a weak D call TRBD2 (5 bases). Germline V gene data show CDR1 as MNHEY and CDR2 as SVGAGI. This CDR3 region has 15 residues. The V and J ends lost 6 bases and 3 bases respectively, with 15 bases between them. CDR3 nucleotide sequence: TGTGCCAGCAGCCCCTCGGGGTTTCTCTACAATGAGCAGTTCTTC. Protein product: CASSPSGFLYNEQFF.

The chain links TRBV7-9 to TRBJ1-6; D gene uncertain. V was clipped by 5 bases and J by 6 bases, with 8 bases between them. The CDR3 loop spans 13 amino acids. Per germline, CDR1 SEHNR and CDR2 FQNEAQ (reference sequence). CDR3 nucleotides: TGTGCCAGCAGCCGGGGAGGTAATTCACCCCTCCACTTT. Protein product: CASSRGGNSPLHF.

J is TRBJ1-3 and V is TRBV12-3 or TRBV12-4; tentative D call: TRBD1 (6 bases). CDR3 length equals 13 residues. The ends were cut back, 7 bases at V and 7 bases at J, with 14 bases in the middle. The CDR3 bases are TGTGCCAGCATCATTCAGGGGAGTAACACCATATATTTT. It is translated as CASIIQGSNTIYF.

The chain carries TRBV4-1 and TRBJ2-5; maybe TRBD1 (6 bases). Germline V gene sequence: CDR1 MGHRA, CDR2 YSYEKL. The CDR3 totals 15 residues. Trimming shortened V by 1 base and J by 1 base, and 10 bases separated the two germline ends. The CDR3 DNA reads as TGCGCCAGCAGCCAAGTCGGCAGGGGCCAAGAGACCCAGTACTTC. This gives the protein CASSQVGRGQETQYF.

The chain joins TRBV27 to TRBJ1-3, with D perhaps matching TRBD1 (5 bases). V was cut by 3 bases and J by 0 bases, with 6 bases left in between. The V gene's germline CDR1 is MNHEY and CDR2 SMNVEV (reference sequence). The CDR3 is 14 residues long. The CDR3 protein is CASSLGGSGNTIYF. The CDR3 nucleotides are TGTGCCAGCAGTTTGGGGGGCTCTGGAAACACCATATATTTT.

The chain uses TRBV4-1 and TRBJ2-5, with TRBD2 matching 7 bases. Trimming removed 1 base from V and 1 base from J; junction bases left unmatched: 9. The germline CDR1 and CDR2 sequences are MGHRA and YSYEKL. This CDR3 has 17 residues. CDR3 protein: CASSQVEGRESQETQYF. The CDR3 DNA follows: TGCGCCAGCAGCCAAGTTGAGGGGAGGGAATCCCAAGAGACCCAGTACTTC.

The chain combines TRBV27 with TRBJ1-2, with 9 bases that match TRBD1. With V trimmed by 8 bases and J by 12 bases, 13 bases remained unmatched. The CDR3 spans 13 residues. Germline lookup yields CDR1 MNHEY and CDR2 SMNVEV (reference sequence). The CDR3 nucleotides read TGTGCCAGCGCCCTGGGACAGGGAGCCGACCACACCTTC. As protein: CASALGQGADHTF.

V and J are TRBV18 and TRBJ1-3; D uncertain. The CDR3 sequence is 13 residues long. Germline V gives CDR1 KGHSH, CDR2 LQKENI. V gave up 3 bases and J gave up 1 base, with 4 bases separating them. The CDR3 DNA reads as TGTGCCAGCTCACCCTTGTCTGGAAACACCATATATTTT. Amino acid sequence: CASSPLSGNTIYF.

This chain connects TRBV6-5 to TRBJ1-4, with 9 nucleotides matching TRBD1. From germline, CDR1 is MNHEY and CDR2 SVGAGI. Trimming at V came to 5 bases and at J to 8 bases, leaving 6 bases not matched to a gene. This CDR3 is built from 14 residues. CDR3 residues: CASSTHRGQEKLFF. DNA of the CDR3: TGTGCCAGCAGTACCCACAGGGGGCAGGAAAAACTGTTTTTT.

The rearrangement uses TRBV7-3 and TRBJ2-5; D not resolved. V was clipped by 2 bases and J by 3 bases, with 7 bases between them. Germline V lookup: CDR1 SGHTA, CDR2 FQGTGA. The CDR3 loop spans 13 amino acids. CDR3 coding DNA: TGTGCCAGCAGCTTAGTAGTCAAAGAGACCCAGTACTTC. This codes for CASSLVVKETQYF.

The CDR3: CASSNFYDQPQHF. The CDR3 nucleotides are TGTGCCAGCAGCAACTTTTATGATCAGCCCCAGCATTTT. V gene TRBV7-8 combines with J gene TRBJ1-5, with no clear D. Germline lookup yields CDR1 SGHVS and CDR2 FQNEAQ. The length of the CDR3 is 13 residues. V lost 5 bases to trimming and J lost 5 bases, with 10 bases between them.

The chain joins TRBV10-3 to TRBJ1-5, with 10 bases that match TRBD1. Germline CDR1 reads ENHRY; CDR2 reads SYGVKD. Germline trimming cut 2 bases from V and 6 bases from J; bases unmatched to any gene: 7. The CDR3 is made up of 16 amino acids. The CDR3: CAISEGDRGTGQPQHF. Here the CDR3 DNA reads TGTGCCATCAGTGAGGGGGACAGGGGAACGGGTCAGCCCCAGCATTTT.

CDR3 DNA: TGTGCCAGCTCACCACCGGACAGCCGAAACACCATATATTTT. Translation gives CASSPPDSRNTIYF. J is TRBJ1-3 and V is TRBV18, with D possibly TRBD1 on 6 matching bases. Germline V gene data show CDR1 as KGHSH and CDR2 as LQKENI. This CDR3 spans 14 amino acids. V was cut by 0 bases and J by 5 bases, with 8 bases left in between.

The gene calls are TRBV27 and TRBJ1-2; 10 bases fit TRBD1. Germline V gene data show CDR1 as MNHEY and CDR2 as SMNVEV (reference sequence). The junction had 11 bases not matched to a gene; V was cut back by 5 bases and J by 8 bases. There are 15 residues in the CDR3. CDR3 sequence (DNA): TGTGCCAGCAGTCCCGGGACAGGGGATCGATGGGGCTACACCTTC. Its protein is CASSPGTGDRWGYTF.

The CDR3 DNA sequence: TGTGCCAGCAGCCCACAGGTAGCTAACTATGGCTACACCTTC. Amino acids: CASSPQVANYGYTF. V and J are TRBV7-9 and TRBJ1-2; a possible D gene is TRBD1 (5 bases). Germline V gene data show CDR1 as SEHNR and CDR2 as FQNEAQ (reference sequence). The ends were cut back, 5 bases at V and 0 bases at J, with 10 bases in the middle. CDR3 length equals 14 residues.

CDR3 sequence (DNA): TGTGCCAGCAGCTTGGGACAGGAGCCCTACAATGAGCAGTTCTTC. Residues: CASSLGQEPYNEQFF. The rearrangement joins TRBV4-2 to TRBJ2-1, with TRBD1 matching 8 bases. The CDR3 is 15 residues long. V was pared by 5 bases and J by 2 bases, with 5 bases of the junction left unmatched. Germline CDR1 reads LGHNA; CDR2 reads YNFKEQ.